These T cell receptor beta chains were read from a single sample in a study of regulatory T cells in long-lasting Graves disease. TCRdb itself ran the multiplex PCR reads through MiXCR, one entry per CDR3 protein. Of 200,000 to 250,000 distinct CDR3 sequences in the sample, 20% were seen once. Specimen: peripheral blood mononuclear cells (PBMCs), collected at new diagnosis, from a patient treated with antithyroid drugs. The receptors shown here come from a female donor with Graves disease. Both conserved end residues are part of each CDR3. For some rows the clone size is stated as once, few or many, or as a class when expanded; others skip it.

clone size: many; V gene: TRBV6-9; CDR3 protein: CASSFLRGELFF
clone size: many; V gene: TRBV30; CDR3 protein: CAWSRQVNSPLHF
clone size: NA; V gene: TRBV4-3; CDR3 protein: CASSRSRDSLLQETQYF
clone size: few; V gene: TRBV20-1; CDR3 protein: CSATPPQRLAKNIQYF
clone size: once; V gene: TRBV7-7; CDR3 protein: CASSPSSTGGRLFF
clone size: many; V gene: TRBV29-1; CDR3 protein: CSAGTLNTEAFF
clone size: many; V gene: TRBV5-1; CDR3 protein: CASRWTVQSTDTQYF
clone size: many; V gene: TRBV11-2; CDR3 protein: CASSRERGQNTEAFF
clone size: NA; V gene: TRBV5-1; CDR3 protein: CASSGGDLSYEQCF
clone size: many; V gene: TRBV12-3/TRBV12-4; CDR3 protein: CASSPPGQLYEQYF
clone size: many; V gene: TRBV7-2; CDR3 protein: CASSLSMGARGTGELFF
clone size: many; V gene: TRBV28; CDR3 protein: CASSSRRREETQYF
clone size: once; V gene: TRBV7-2; CDR3 protein: CASSSGQGRETQYF
clone size: NA; V gene: TRBV27; CDR3 protein: CASSSGTSGETQYF
clone size: many; V gene: TRBV7-6; CDR3 protein: CASSLRITDTQYF